These 27 T cell receptor beta chains originate from one sample sequenced in a study of multiple sclerosis patients with progressive multifocal leukoencephalopathy. Sequenced by immunoSEQ multiplex PCR; TCRdb stores in-frame clones only, minus some. The sample lists approximately 31,000 clones, roughly 84% occurring once. The time point denotes: time of PML onset. Sequences were derived from PBMCs, sampled from a patient treated with natalizumab. The receptors shown here come from a human donor with progressive multifocal leukoencephalopathy.

This clone was detected once. The chain has TRBV19 and TRBJ1-1; D gene uncertain. The CDR3 contains 13 residues. V was clipped by 2 bases and J by 0 bases, with 4 bases between them. CDR1 and CDR2 (germline): LNHDA, SQIVND (reference sequence). The CDR3 DNA sequence: TGTGCCAGTAGTATAACGCTGAACACTGAAGCTTTCTTT. Translating gives CASSITLNTEAFF. Supplemented by reference TRBV19 and TRBJ1-1, the full variable domain reads DGGITQSPKYLFRKEGQNVTLSCEQNLNHDAMYWYRQDPGQGLRLIYYSQIVNDFQKGDIAEGYSVSREKKESFPLTVTSAQKNPTAFYLCASSITLNTEAFFGQGTRLTVV.

This rearrangement joins TRBV7-2 to TRBJ2-1; maybe TRBD1 (6 bases). V was trimmed by 5 bases and J by 0 bases, leaving 11 bases between them. CDR1 and CDR2 from the germline V gene are SGHTA and FQGNSA. CDR3 length: 15 residues. The chain's CDR3 is CASSPDRGSYNEQFF. In nucleotides, the CDR3 is TGTGCCAGCAGCCCGGACAGAGGCTCCTACAATGAGCAGTTCTTC. Full variable domain (missing parts from reference TRBV7-2 and TRBJ2-1): GAGVSQSPSNKVTEKGKDVELRCDPISGHTALYWYRQSLGQGLEFLIYFQGNSAPDKSGLPSDRFSAERTGGSVSTLTIQRTQQEDSAVYLCASSPDRGSYNEQFFGPGTRLTVL.

The CDR3 loop is CASSRDRVAYEQYF. CDR3 DNA sequence: TGTGCCAGTAGTCGGGACCGGGTCGCCTACGAGCAGTACTTC. The V gene is TRBV19, the J gene TRBJ2-7; D assignment may be TRBD1 or TRBD2 (5 bases each). Germline loops: CDR1 LNHDA, CDR2 SQIVND (reference sequence). CDR3 size: 14 residues. V lost 5 bases to trimming and J lost 2 bases, with 13 bases between them.

The chain's CDR3 is CASSLGQTSEKLFF. For the CDR3, the DNA is TGCGCCAGCAGCTTGGGCCAAACATCCGAAAAACTGTTTTTT. The chain links TRBV5-1 to TRBJ1-4, with D unclear. The CDR3 has 14 residues. From germline, CDR1 is SGHRS and CDR2 YFSETQ. Trimming shortened V by 0 bases and J by 8 bases, and 11 bases separated the two germline ends.

CDR3 sequence reads: CASRADRDQPQHF. CDR3 coding DNA: TGTGCCAGCAGGGCGGACAGAGATCAGCCCCAGCATTTT. The V call is TRBV2, the J call TRBJ1-5; D is perhaps TRBD1 (6 bases). Germline V CDR1 and CDR2: SNHLY, FYNNEI. The CDR3 spans 13 residues. Trimming left V 6 bases short and J 5 bases short, with 11 bases between.

This sequence joins TRBV11-2 and TRBJ2-2; TRBD1 matches at 10 bases. CDR1 is SGHAT and CDR2 is FQNNGV in the germline V gene. J gave up 7 bases and V 5 bases, and 10 bases lay outside the gene matches. The CDR3 length is 16 residues. The CDR3 region is CASSPSRDRGVGELFF. In nucleotides, the CDR3 is TGTGCCAGCAGCCCGTCCCGGGACAGGGGTGTCGGGGAGCTGTTTTTT.

This chain joins TRBV28 and TRBJ1-5; D is possibly TRBD1 (5 bases). The V and J ends lost 5 bases and 1 base respectively, with 12 bases between them. Germline lookup yields CDR1 MDHEN and CDR2 SYDVKM. The CDR3 is 15 amino acids. This CDR3 is CASSTPGGSNQPQHF. The CDR3 DNA reads as TGTGCCAGCAGTACCCCGGGGGGAAGCAATCAGCCCCAGCATTTT.

This clone was recorded only once. Other nucleotide sequences from this sample produce the same CDR3. The chain employs TRBV4-1 and TRBJ2-1, with D possibly TRBD2 on 7 matching bases. The CDR3 extends over 14 amino acids. The germline gives CDR1 MGHRA, CDR2 YSYEKL. Trimming stripped 4 bases from V and 6 bases from J, with 13 bases between. For the CDR3, the DNA is TGCGCCAGCAGCCGGGGGGGGGCGGGCAATGAGCAGTTCTTC. This gives the protein CASSRGGAGNEQFF.

This chain uses TRBV28 with TRBJ1-2; 10 bases map to TRBD1. V lost 4 bases, J lost 4 bases, and 3 bases stayed unmatched. CDR1 MDHEN and CDR2 SYDVKM come from the germline V gene. The CDR3 runs 14 residues. As DNA, the CDR3 is TGTGCCAGCAGTTCGACAGGGGGCTCCTATGGCTACACCTTC. Amino acids: CASSSTGGSYGYTF.

The rearrangement uses TRBV27 and TRBJ1-5; D remains unclear. The CDR3 covers 13 residues. Germline V gene lookup returns CDR1 MNHEY and CDR2 SMNVEV (reference sequence). Trimming cost V 6 bases and J 6 bases, with 12 bases left between them. CDR3 DNA: TGTGCCAGCAGGCCCACGGGCCCTCAGCCCCAGCATTTT. It codes for CASRPTGPQPQHF.

This clone occurred once. This chain connects TRBV21-1 to TRBJ1-5; the table calls TRBD1, which could not be checked here. TRBV21-1 is labeled a pseudogene. The CDR3 is 17 residues long. This CDR3 reads CASSNRPTDRVNQPQHF. Written as DNA, the CDR3 is TGTGCCAGCAGCAACCGCCCCACGGACAGGGTAAATCAGCCCCAGCATTTT.

The CDR3 coding sequence is TGTGCCAGCAGTGAGTCCGGACAGGGGGCAACTAATGAAAAACTGTTTTTT. Its translation is CASSESGQGATNEKLFF. The chain links TRBV25-1 to TRBJ1-4; 10 nucleotides match TRBD1. The CDR3 sequence is 17 residues long. Trimming at V came to 3 bases and at J to 0 bases, leaving 4 bases not matched to a gene. The germline V gene has CDR1 MGHDK and CDR2 SYGVNS.

As DNA, the CDR3 is TGTGCCAGCAGCCACCGTCCCCCTAGTCTCGGCACAGATACGCAGTATTTT. It codes for CASSHRPPSLGTDTQYF. The chain has TRBV4-2 and TRBJ2-3; D not certain. The V end lost 3 bases, the J end lost 1 base, and 17 bases lay between the germline ends. This CDR3 is built from 17 residues. The V gene's germline CDR1 is LGHNA and CDR2 YNFKEQ.

V gene TRBV29-1 combines with J gene TRBJ2-3; 10 bases are a match to TRBD1. After removal of 6 bases from V and 4 bases from J, the junction contained 4 bases not matched to a gene. CDR3 size: 13 residues. Germline V gene lookup returns CDR1 SQVTM and CDR2 ANQGSEA. The CDR3 sequence is CSVGQGRSDTQYF. DNA for the CDR3: TGCAGCGTGGGACAGGGGCGTTCAGATACGCAGTATTTT.

The rearrangement links TRBV6-6 to TRBJ2-1; D call uncertain. The CDR3 covers 13 residues. Germline-derived CDR1 and CDR2 are MNHNY and SVGAGI (reference sequence). Trimming cost V 6 bases and J 5 bases, with 11 bases left between them. CDR3 protein: CASSHLGNNEQFF. CDR3 nucleotide sequence: TGTGCCAGCAGCCATCTGGGGAACAATGAGCAGTTCTTC.

V is TRBV19 and J is TRBJ2-7, with 9 positions matching TRBD1. CDR1 is LNHDA and CDR2 is SQIVND in the germline V gene (reference sequence). V was pared by 6 bases and J by 0 bases, with 9 bases of the junction left unmatched. The CDR3 has 16 residues. CDR3 protein: CASRLAGTGSSYEQYF. The CDR3 region has the DNA TGTGCCAGTAGACTTGCCGGGACAGGGAGCTCCTACGAGCAGTACTTC. The full variable domain, its missing parts supplied by reference TRBV19 and TRBJ2-7, is DGGITQSPKYLFRKEGQNVTLSCEQNLNHDAMYWYRQDPGQGLRLIYYSQIVNDFQKGDIAEGYSVSREKKESFPLTVTSAQKNPTAFYLCASRLAGTGSSYEQYFGPGTRLTVT.

The gene calls are TRBV5-1 and TRBJ2-1; TRBD2 matches at 15 bases. After removal of 4 bases from V and 0 bases from J, the junction contained 5 bases not matched to a gene. From germline, CDR1 is SGHRS and CDR2 YFSETQ. This CDR3 contains 18 residues. DNA of the CDR3: TGCGCCAGCAGCCCGGGACTAGCGGGAGGCAGCTCCTACAATGAGCAGTTCTTC. Translation: CASSPGLAGGSSYNEQFF. The full variable domain, with the rest looked up from reference TRBV5-1 and TRBJ2-1, is KAGVTQTPRYLIKTRGQQVTLSCSPISGHRSVSWYQQTPGQGLQFLFEYFSETQRNKGNFPGRFSGRQFSNSRSEMNVSTLELGDSALYLCASSPGLAGGSSYNEQFFGPGTRLTVL.

This chain links TRBV27 with TRBJ1-4; tentatively, D is TRBD1 (5 bases). The CDR3 contains 13 residues. V lost 5 bases, J lost 8 bases, and 12 bases lay in between. Germline CDR1 reads MNHEY; CDR2 reads SMNVEV (reference sequence). CDR3 sequence (DNA): TGTGCCAGCAGTCGACGGGGCATGGAAAAACTGTTTTTT. Encoded protein: CASSRRGMEKLFF.

This clone showed up just once. J is TRBJ1-2 and V is TRBV6-1; D remains unclear. Trimming removed 6 bases at V and 0 bases at J, with 17 bases between. Germline lookup yields CDR1 MNHNS and CDR2 SASEGT. This CDR3 contains 16 residues. This CDR3 is CASRELAPAANYGYTF. CDR3 sequence (DNA): TGTGCCAGCAGAGAATTAGCACCTGCAGCTAACTATGGCTACACCTTC.

The chain carries TRBV19 and TRBJ2-7; D is unclear. Per the germline V gene, CDR1 is LNHDA and CDR2 is SQIVND (reference sequence). The CDR3 length is 14 residues. V was cut by 2 bases and J by 6 bases, with 14 bases left in between. CDR3 sequence (DNA): TGTGCCAGTAGTATAATCGGCAACAGAGGCGAGCAGTACTTC. Translating gives CASSIIGNRGEQYF.

J is TRBJ2-1 and V is TRBV18, with D possibly being TRBD2 (5 bases). The CDR3 is 16 residues long. Germline CDR1 and CDR2: KGHSH and LQKENI. With 0 bases removed from V and 5 bases from J, the gap between germline ends came to 14 bases. This CDR3 is CASSPPGRGTDNEQFF. The CDR3 bases are TGTGCCAGCTCACCACCTGGGAGAGGAACAGACAATGAGCAGTTCTTC.

The chain uses TRBV29-1 and TRBJ2-1; TRBD2 might be the D (6 bases). The length of the CDR3 is 13 residues. Per germline, CDR1 SQVTM and CDR2 ANQGSEA. Trimming took off 4 bases at V and 4 bases at J, with 11 bases between the two ends. The CDR3 loop reads CSVAGLAYNEQFF. The CDR3 nucleotides are TGCAGCGTTGCGGGGCTAGCGTACAATGAGCAGTTCTTC.

There are a few counts of this clone. The rearrangement joins TRBV11-2 to TRBJ2-1; TRBD1 matches at 7 bases. The CDR3 sequence is 12 residues long. The germline CDR1 and CDR2 sequences are SGHAT and FQNNGV. V shed 4 bases and J 10 bases; nucleotides not matched to a gene: 4. The CDR3 DNA sequence: TGTGCCAGCAGCTCCCAGGGGGAGGAGCAGTTCTTC. Translated: CASSSQGEEQFF.

This clone was observed once. The J gene is TRBJ2-3, the V gene TRBV7-9, with 10 bases aligning to TRBD2. The V gene end was trimmed by 5 bases and the J gene end by 5 bases; junction bases not matched to a gene: 7. This CDR3 region has 15 residues. Germline values: CDR1 SEHNR, CDR2 FQNEAQ (reference sequence). CDR3 protein: CASSTGRLAGDTQYF. As DNA, the CDR3 is TGTGCCAGCAGCACCGGAAGACTAGCGGGAGATACGCAGTATTTT.

The gene calls are TRBV6-5 and TRBJ2-7, with 11 nucleotides matching TRBD2. Germline trimming cut 4 bases from V and 4 bases from J; bases unmatched to any gene: 6. Germline loops: CDR1 MNHEY, CDR2 SVGAGI. This CDR3 is built from 15 residues. The CDR3 protein is CASSSGTSGKYEQYF. In DNA, the CDR3 is TGTGCCAGCAGTTCCGGGACTAGCGGTAAATACGAGCAGTACTTC.

The V gene is TRBV5-5, the J gene TRBJ1-1; D is unclear. This CDR3 has 17 residues. Germline values: CDR1 SGHKS, CDR2 YYEKEE (reference sequence). V was shortened by 0 bases and J by 1 base, with 16 bases between the two germline ends. CDR3 amino acids: CASSLGILVTGNTEAFF. The CDR3 DNA follows: TGTGCCAGCAGCTTGGGTATTCTAGTGACGGGGAACACTGAAGCTTTCTTT.

The chain has TRBV18 and TRBJ2-7, with 8 bases aligning to TRBD1. The V gene's germline CDR1 is KGHSH and CDR2 LQKENI. V was pared by 3 bases and J by 0 bases, with 1 base of the junction left unmatched. This CDR3 is 14 amino acids long. CDR3 in amino acids: CASSPGQVSYEQYF. The CDR3 bases are TGTGCCAGCTCACCGGGACAGGTCTCCTACGAGCAGTACTTC.